Each of the 16 T cell receptor beta chains below was sequenced from the same sample in a study of cytomegalovirus exposure and HLA in healthy donors. Use of 60 Vbeta and 13 Jbeta primers characterized the PCR. TCRdb keeps only in-frame clones here, not all; method: immunoSEQ multiplex PCR. The top ten hold roughly 5% of the sample, which has 200,000 to 250,000 clones, about 80% seen once. The specimen sequenced was PBMCs. These receptor sequences come from a woman aged 40 to 50 in good health and CMV-seropositive.

The chain employs TRBV4-3 and TRBJ2-2; no clear D. The CDR3 covers 16 residues. CDR1 is LGHNA, CDR2 YSLEER, per germline. Deletions cut 0 bases from V and 0 bases from J, with 8 bases between. CDR3 protein: CASSQDFQANTGELFF. As DNA, the CDR3 is TGCGCCAGCAGCCAAGATTTTCAGGCGAACACCGGGGAGCTGTTTTTT.

The chain links TRBV27 to TRBJ1-4; TRBD1 aligns across 7 bases. V was pared by 4 bases and J by 5 bases, with 4 bases of the junction left unmatched. This CDR3 spans 14 amino acids. Germline CDR1 reads MNHEY; CDR2 reads SMNVEV (reference sequence). The chain's CDR3 is CASSSPGGNEKLFF. Written as DNA, the CDR3 is TGTGCCAGCAGTTCCCCAGGGGGAAATGAAAAACTGTTTTTT.

The V gene is TRBV7-2, the J gene TRBJ2-3; tentative D call: TRBD1 (6 bases). The CDR3 loop spans 14 amino acids. V was cut by 3 bases and J by 0 bases, with 7 bases left in between. Germline CDR1 is SGHTA and CDR2 is FQGNSA. DNA of the CDR3: TGTGCCAGCAGCTTCGGACAGAGCACAGATACGCAGTATTTT. It codes for CASSFGQSTDTQYF. Based on the CDR3 plus reference TRBV7-2 and TRBJ2-3, the full variable domain is GAGVSQSPSNKVTEKGKDVELRCDPISGHTALYWYRQSLGQGLEFLIYFQGNSAPDKSGLPSDRFSAERTGGSVSTLTIQRTQQEDSAVYLCASSFGQSTDTQYFGPGTRLTVL.

DNA of the CDR3: TGTGCCAGCAGCCATGGGAGGAATTCACCCCTCCACTTT. Its translation is CASSHGRNSPLHF. This chain joins TRBV7-8 and TRBJ1-6; D is uncertain. V was pared by 5 bases and J by 7 bases, with 9 bases between. This CDR3 is built from 13 residues. In germline, CDR1 is SGHVS, CDR2 FQNEAQ.

In this sample, this clone turned up once. This chain links TRBV7-8 with TRBJ1-3; D call uncertain. The CDR3 is 13 amino acids. In germline, CDR1 is SGHVS, CDR2 FQNEAQ. V lost 6 bases and J 0 bases, leaving 6 bases between the germline ends. CDR3 DNA sequence: TGTGCCAGCAGGCCAGGCTCTGGAAACACCATATATTTT. This encodes CASRPGSGNTIYF.

The chain employs TRBV5-5 and TRBJ2-2; 8 nucleotides line up with TRBD2. The germline CDR1 and CDR2 sequences are SGHKS and YYEKEE (reference sequence). The V gene end was trimmed by 2 bases and the J gene end by 4 bases; junction bases not matched to a gene: 4. This CDR3 region has 15 residues. CDR3 residues: CASSFTGGSTGELFF. The CDR3 DNA reads as TGTGCCAGCAGCTTTACGGGGGGGAGCACCGGGGAGCTGTTTTTT.

The V call is TRBV6-6, the J call TRBJ2-2; 7 bases are shared with TRBD1. The CDR3 spans 16 residues. Losses at the gene ends were 7 bases for V and 6 bases for J; bases not matched to a gene: 14. Looked up from germline, CDR1 is MNHNY and CDR2 is SVGAGI (reference sequence). Written as DNA, the CDR3 is TGTGCCAGCACCGAGGGGACAGCTCTCTCGGCCGGGGAGCTGTTTTTT. Translated, it gives CASTEGTALSAGELFF.

The rearrangement links TRBV5-1 to TRBJ1-1, with a possible D match to TRBD1 (5 bases). The germline V and J ends were trimmed by 0 bases and 3 bases, with 12 bases remaining between them. Germline V gene lookup returns CDR1 SGHRS and CDR2 YFSETQ. The CDR3 runs to 15 residues. In DNA, the CDR3 is TGCGCCAGCAGCTTGGGCGGGACTTCGGACACTGAAGCTTTCTTT. It specifies CASSLGGTSDTEAFF.

The rearrangement joins TRBV7-2 to TRBJ1-1; tentatively, D is TRBD1 (5 bases). Germline CDR1 and CDR2: SGHTA and FQGNSA. V gave up 5 bases and J gave up 1 base, with 14 bases separating them. This CDR3 region has 15 residues. This chain's CDR3 is CASSLQQAWNTEAFF. CDR3 nucleotides: TGTGCCAGCAGCCTACAACAGGCCTGGAACACTGAAGCTTTCTTT.

The V and J genes are TRBV10-2 and TRBJ2-7; 8 bases are shared with TRBD1. The length of the CDR3 is 14 residues. Trimming removed 6 bases from V and 4 bases from J; junction bases left unmatched: 8. Germline-derived CDR1 and CDR2 are WSHSY and SAAADI. The CDR3 nucleotides read TGCGCCAGCAGGGACAGGGACGGGACTTACGAGCAGTACTTC. Translating gives CASRDRDGTYEQYF.

V and J are TRBV11-2 and TRBJ1-2, with D possibly being TRBD1 (5 bases). The germline gives CDR1 SGHAT, CDR2 FQNNGV. Trimming removed 1 base at V and 3 bases at J, with 12 bases between. The CDR3 runs to 15 residues. The CDR3 DNA sequence: TGTGCCAGCAGCTTAGGGGCGGGGCAGGACTATGGCTACACCTTC. This codes for CASSLGAGQDYGYTF.

This chain uses TRBV4-2 with TRBJ1-1; no definite D call. Germline values: CDR1 LGHNA, CDR2 YNFKEQ. The length of the CDR3 is 16 residues. The V gene lost 1 base and the J gene lost 3 bases, with 15 bases spanning the gap. As DNA, the CDR3 is TGTGCCAGCAGCCAAGTATACCGGGAGCCACACACTGAAGCTTTCTTT. Encoded protein: CASSQVYREPHTEAFF.

The rearrangement links TRBV5-1 to TRBJ2-3; 9 bases agree with TRBD2. This CDR3 comprises 16 residues. The germline V gene has CDR1 SGHRS and CDR2 YFSETQ. V shed 4 bases and J 4 bases; nucleotides not matched to a gene: 10. The CDR3 here is CASSVPGGGAPDTQYF. The CDR3 nucleotides are TGCGCCAGCAGCGTCCCTGGCGGGGGGGCCCCAGATACGCAGTATTTT.

This chain uses TRBV6-1 with TRBJ2-6; the match to TRBD2 covers 7 bases. In germline, CDR1 is MNHNS, CDR2 SASEGT. The CDR3 spans 15 residues. The V gene end was trimmed by 3 bases and the J gene end by 2 bases; junction bases not matched to a gene: 1. For the CDR3, the DNA is TGTGCCAGCAGTGAGGGGGGGGCTGGGGCCAACGTCCTGACTTTC. Its translation: CASSEGGAGANVLTF.

V is TRBV18 and J is TRBJ1-1; D possibly corresponds to TRBD1 (5 bases). The V end was cut by 4 bases, the J end by 6 bases, with 12 bases between. The CDR3 length is 13 residues. Per germline, CDR1 KGHSH and CDR2 LQKENI. CDR3 residues: CASSLGTLAEAFF. The CDR3 nucleotides are TGTGCCAGCTCACTTGGGACTTTGGCTGAAGCTTTCTTT.

The chain carries TRBV7-2 and TRBJ2-5; 9 bases align to TRBD1. The germline V gene has CDR1 SGHTA and CDR2 FQGNSA. This CDR3 is built from 13 residues. V was clipped by 5 bases and J by 4 bases; unmatched bases: 2. CDR3 protein: CASSQQGAETQYF. CDR3 coding DNA: TGTGCCAGCAGCCAACAGGGGGCAGAGACCCAGTACTTC.